These T cell receptor beta chains were read from a single sample in a study of cytomegalovirus exposure and HLA in healthy donors. Measured with immunoSEQ multiplex PCR; TCRdb has only the in-frame clones, and not every one. The sample has 200,000 to 250,000 clones; 82% are singletons. The specimen sequenced was PBMCs. Receptors originate from a woman aged 40 to 49 in good health and CMV-seronegative. The CDR3 runs from the conserved cysteine through the conserved F or W. D genes are given only for firm matches. Clone size, where shown, is once, few, many, or a class for clones that have expanded.

d_gene	v_gene	j_gene	abundance	CDR3nt	CDR3aa
TRBD1	TRBV5-1	TRBJ2-7	NA	TGCGCCAGCAGCTCCCGGGACAGGGCAACCTACGAGCAGTACTTC	CASSSRDRATYEQYF
NA	TRBV7-3	TRBJ2-3	NA	TGTGCCAGCAGCCCGGCTACTAACACAGATACGCAGTATTTT	CASSPATNTDTQYF
TRBD2	TRBV6-6	TRBJ2-7	NA	TGTGCCAGCAGCCCCCCGGGGGGGGCCTACGAGCAGTACTTC	CASSPPGGAYEQYF
NA	TRBV27	TRBJ2-7	NA	TGTGCCAGCAGTTCTATGGGATTAGGGGGCTCCTACGAGCAGTACTTC	CASSSMGLGGSYEQYF
NA	TRBV2	TRBJ1-2	NA	TGTGCCAGCAGTGAGGTACCGCGCTATGGCTACACCTTC	CASSEVPRYGYTF
TRBD1	TRBV6-1	TRBJ2-7	NA	TGTGCCAGCAGGGACCTACGACAGGGGGACGAGCAGTACTTC	CASRDLRQGDEQYF
TRBD2	TRBV7-2	TRBJ2-1	NA	TGTGCCAGCAGACCACCGGGGCGTCTAGCGGGAGTCGGGAATGAGCAGTTCTTC	CASRPPGRLAGVGNEQFF
NA	TRBV6-5	TRBJ2-2	NA	TGTGCCAGCAGTTACTCCTGGGGCAGACGCACCGGGGAGCTGTTTTTT	CASSYSWGRRTGELFF
TRBD1	TRBV27	TRBJ2-7	NA	TGTGCCAGCAGTTTAGGTGGGACAGGGCACTACGAGCAGTACTTC	CASSLGGTGHYEQYF
TRBD2	TRBV5-1	TRBJ2-7	NA	TGCGCCAGCAGCTTCTCCGGGACTAGCTTTTACGAGCAGTACTTC	CASSFSGTSFYEQYF
TRBD2	TRBV25-1	TRBJ2-3	NA	TGTGCCAGCAGCCGTGGGGTAGGACTAGCGGGAGGAGATACGCAGTATTTT	CASSRGVGLAGGDTQYF
TRBD1	TRBV18	TRBJ2-2	few	TGTGCCAGCTCACCCGGACAGGATCGCACCGGGGAGCTGTTTTTT	CASSPGQDRTGELFF
NA	TRBV27	TRBJ1-3	few	TGTGCCAGCAGTCCCGACAGTGGGGGCTTCTCTGGAAACACCATATATTTT	CASSPDSGGFSGNTIYF
TRBD1	TRBV19	TRBJ2-7	NA	TGTGCCAGTAGCCCCCATGGACAGGGCTACGAGCAGTACTTC	CASSPHGQGYEQYF
NA	TRBV19	TRBJ1-2	once	TGTGCCAGTAGTATTCCCGCGGGGATGCTTAACTATGGCTACACCTTC	CASSIPAGMLNYGYTF
TRBD2	TRBV7-9	TRBJ2-1	few	TGTGCCAGCAGCCCACCGGGACTAGCGGACAATGAGCAGTTCTTC	CASSPPGLADNEQFF
NA	TRBV5-6	TRBJ1-1	NA	TGTGCCAGCAGCTTGTCGTGGCAGGGAGAAGCTTTCTTT	CASSLSWQGEAFF
TRBD2	TRBV5-5	TRBJ2-7	once	TGTGCCAGCAGCCAACGGGGGGTTGACTACGAGCAGTACTTC	CASSQRGVDYEQYF
NA	TRBV19	TRBJ2-2	NA	TGTGCCAGTAGTATGGTAAAAGGGAGTGGGTTCACCGGGGAGCTGTTTTTT	CASSMVKGSGFTGELFF
NA	TRBV7-9	TRBJ1-4	NA	TGTGCCAGCAGCTTCCCAGGGTCGTTATGGCTGTTTTTT	CASSFPGSLWLFF
NA	TRBV9	TRBJ2-1	NA	TGTGCCAGCAGCGTAGGGTCGTGGCTTGGCAGTCCCAATGAGCAGTTCTTC	CASSVGSWLGSPNEQFF
TRBD1	TRBV7-9	TRBJ1-1	NA	TGTGCCAGCAGCTTAACTGTGGGGACAGAGGCTTTCTTT	CASSLTVGTEAFF
TRBD1	TRBV7-3	TRBJ1-1	NA	TGTGCCAGCAGCTCCGAGGGGACAGTCACTGAAGCTTTCTTT	CASSSEGTVTEAFF
TRBD2	TRBV6-1	TRBJ2-7	NA	TGTGCCAGCAGTGAAACTAGCGGGAGCTCCTACGAGCAGTACTTC	CASSETSGSSYEQYF
TRBD2	TRBV27	TRBJ2-7	few	TGTGCCAGCAGTTTAGACGGGAGGGCCCTCGAGCAGTACTTC	CASSLDGRALEQYF
NA	TRBV7-6	TRBJ1-1	NA	TGTGCCAGCAGCCTCCGGGTCTTAAACACTGAAGCTTTCTTT	CASSLRVLNTEAFF
NA	TRBV12-5	TRBJ2-7	NA	TGTGCTAGTGGCCTACCAGGGTACGAGCAGTACTTC	CASGLPGYEQYF
TRBD2	TRBV5-5	TRBJ2-4	NA	TGTGCCAGCAGCTTGAGGCGGGAGGGCAAAAACATTCAGTACTTC	CASSLRREGKNIQYF
TRBD2	TRBV6-1	TRBJ2-3	few	TGTGCCAGCAGTGCTAGCGGGAGCAGTCTAGATACGCAGTATTTT	CASSASGSSLDTQYF
NA	TRBV7-8	TRBJ1-1	NA	TGTGCCAGCAGCTTAGATAGAGGGAACACTGAAGCTTTCTTT	CASSLDRGNTEAFF
TRBD2	TRBV18	TRBJ2-7	NA	TGTGCCAGCTCACCCGGACTAGCGGGAGGAAAAGACGAGCAGTACTTC	CASSPGLAGGKDEQYF
TRBD1	TRBV19	TRBJ2-3	NA	TGTGCGAGTAGTCCCCGGGACAGGGAGGGAGATACGCAGTATTTT	CASSPRDREGDTQYF
NA	TRBV28	TRBJ1-2	once	TGTGCCAGCAGTTCGCCCTCCGGGGCGGGGGGCTACACCTTC	CASSSPSGAGGYTF
TRBD1	TRBV7-2	TRBJ2-1	NA	TGTGCCAGCACCCGGATAATACAGGGGAACAATGAGCAGTTCTTC	CASTRIIQGNNEQFF
TRBD2	TRBV30	TRBJ2-7	few	TGTGCCTGGAGTGTGGTTTCTAGCGGGGTTAAGAAGCAGTACTTC	CAWSVVSSGVKKQYF
NA	TRBV28	TRBJ1-2	NA	TGTGCCAGCATCAAATGGGGGGGGCTAGCGACGGATGGCTACACCTTC	CASIKWGGLATDGYTF
TRBD2	TRBV10-1	TRBJ2-2	NA	TGCGCCAGCCGGGGGCGGGAGGGCCATCGGACCGGGGAGCTGTTTTTT	CASRGREGHRTGELFF
TRBD2	TRBV27	TRBJ2-1	few	TGTGCCAGCAGTTTCGGGACTAGCGGGAGGGCTGAGCAGTTCTTC	CASSFGTSGRAEQFF
TRBD1	TRBV30	TRBJ2-7	once	TGTGCCTGGCAACAGGGGACGATGAAGTACTTC	CAWQQGTMKYF
TRBD1	TRBV28	TRBJ2-7	NA	TGTGCCAGCAGCCCAGGGACAGGGTCTAACTACGAGCAGTACTTC	CASSPGTGSNYEQYF
TRBD2	TRBV9	TRBJ2-2	NA	TGTGCCAGCAGCGTAGAACTAGCGGGAGCAGGCACCGGGGAGCTGTTTTTT	CASSVELAGAGTGELFF
NA	TRBV21-1	TRBJ1-2	NA	TGTGCCAGCAGCAAACCAAGGAGTCGGGGCTACACCTTC	CASSKPRSRGYTF
NA	TRBV5-6	TRBJ2-6	once	TGTGCCAGCAGCTACGAATTGAGGGCCTCTGGTGGGGCCAACGTCCTGACTTTC	CASSYELRASGGANVLTF
TRBD1	TRBV4-2	TRBJ2-1	NA	TGTGCCAGCAGCCCGGGACAGGGGATGAATGAGCAGTTCTTC	CASSPGQGMNEQFF
NA	TRBV9	TRBJ1-2	NA	TGTGCCAGCAGCTACAGGGAGACTAACTATGGCTACACCTTC	CASSYRETNYGYTF
NA	TRBV28	TRBJ1-1	NA	TGTGCCAGCACCCCTAGTAGGTACACTGAAGCTTTCTTT	CASTPSRYTEAFF
TRBD2	TRBV5-1	TRBJ2-3	once	TGCGCCAGCAGCATCCTAGCGGGAGCAGATACGCAGTATTTT	CASSILAGADTQYF
NA	TRBV7-2	TRBJ1-5	NA	TGTGCCAGCAGTTTGGGACTGTTCAATCAGCCCCAGCATTTT	CASSLGLFNQPQHF
TRBD1	TRBV28	TRBJ1-3	NA	TGTGCCAGCAGTTCCCCGACAGGGACTGGAAACACCATATATTTT	CASSSPTGTGNTIYF
TRBD2	TRBV15	TRBJ2-7	NA	TGTGCCACCAGCAGATCCGGGGGGGAGCAGTACTTC	CATSRSGGEQYF
TRBD2	TRBV28	TRBJ2-1	NA	TGTGCCAGCAGTATGGCGGGAGGGCCAACCAATGAGCAGTTCTTC	CASSMAGGPTNEQFF
NA	TRBV19	TRBJ2-1	NA	TGTGCCAGTAGTAGCCTACCGGGAACCGAGCAGTTCTTC	CASSSLPGTEQFF
TRBD2	TRBV27	TRBJ2-1	NA	TGTGCCAGCAGTCCCGGACTAGCGCTCTACAATGAGCAGTTCTTC	CASSPGLALYNEQFF
TRBD1	TRBV28	TRBJ1-4	NA	TGTGCCAGCAGTCTCAGGGGGATTAATGAAAAACTGTTTTTT	CASSLRGINEKLFF
TRBD2	TRBV11-2	TRBJ2-1	few	TGTGCCAGCAGCTATAGCGGGAGTGATGAGCAGTTCTTC	CASSYSGSDEQFF